This TCR beta chain was identified in a study of T cell repertoires in cytomegalovirus infection. Study-level background: Carrying CMV and the relevant HLA type showed in public TCR beta signatures.

One entry per CDR3 protein results from TCRdb running MiXCR on the reads. Of 210,000 or so distinct CDR3 sequences listed, around 6.6% are singletons. From germline, CDR1 is MDHEN and CDR2 SYDVKM. CDR3 length: 14 amino acids. V lost 6 bases and J lost 9; bases outside the gene matches: 9. This clonotype was seen at least ten times. Its specificity is unknown. Regarding the study as a whole: Identification of carriers of CMV plus the relevant HLA was achieved through cumulative public TCR beta family frequency. Ex vivo responses were dominated by HLA-C-restricted CMV-specific TCR beta clonotypes.

The sequenced sample was PBMCs. The chain couples TRBV28 to TRBJ2-1, with 9 bases lining up with TRBD2. The clonotype comes from a human donor in good health (CMV status not recorded). Some clones in this sample may be carry-over from other donors' samples. CDR3 residues: CASRPGLASAEQFF. The CDR3 DNA follows: TGTGCCAGCAGGCCGGGACTAGCAAGTGCTGAGCAGTTCTTC.